This T cell receptor (beta chain) originates from a study of OX40 agonist ivuxolimab in advanced cancers. Overall study context: Mean age around 60 years, range roughly 23 to 79; roughly 80% male. Two patients with cutaneous melanoma and one with hepatocellular carcinoma, three in total, showed partial responses.

Trimming took 3 bases from V and 1 from J, leaving 19 bases between them. Germline CDR1 reads LNHDA; CDR2 reads SQIVND (reference sequence). The length of the CDR3 is 18 residues. Only in-frame clones appear in the TCRdb table, and some are missing; sequencing was by immunoSEQ multiplex PCR. The repertoire consists of about 53,000 clones, with around 85% occurring once and the leading ten covering about 13%. The study sampled blood at baseline, cycle 4 day 1, and cycle 7 day 1. The V and J genes are TRBV19 and TRBJ2-1; D ambiguous. The clonotype originates from an adult with an advanced solid tumor such as melanoma, head and neck, liver or kidney cancer. The sequencing used CD4+ or CD8+ T cells sorted from blood, collected in a trial of the OX40 agonist ivuxolimab. The CDR3 bases are TGTGCCAGTAGTATTGAACTGCGACCTAGAAATTCCTACAATGAGCAGTTCTTC. This codes for CASSIELRPRNSYNEQFF. Looking up the rest from reference TRBV19 and TRBJ2-1 gives the full variable domain: DGGITQSPKYLFRKEGQNVTLSCEQNLNHDAMYWYRQDPGQGLRLIYYSQIVNDFQKGDIAEGYSVSREKKESFPLTVTSAQKNPTAFYLCASSIELRPRNSYNEQFFGPGTRLTVL.